Each of the 20 T cell receptor beta chains below was sequenced from the same sample in a study of brain T cells in children with intractable seizures. Assay: immunoSEQ multiplex PCR; the TCRdb copy retains only in-frame clones and omits some. In the table there are more than 40,000 clones, over 75% of which are singletons. The sequenced sample was peripheral blood, obtained at surgery. These receptors all stem from a girl aged 2-10 years with tuberous sclerosis and intractable seizures.

The chain uses TRBV19 and TRBJ1-2; 11 bases are shared with TRBD1. Germline CDR1 reads LNHDA; CDR2 reads SQIVND (reference sequence). This CDR3 has 14 amino acids. V lost 3 bases to trimming and J lost 7 bases; unmatched junction nucleotides: 4. The CDR3 is CASSISGTGGGYTF. CDR3 DNA: TGTGCCAGTAGTATTTCCGGGACAGGGGGTGGCTACACCTTC.

The V gene is TRBV2, the J gene TRBJ2-3, with 10 bases matching TRBD2. In germline, CDR1 is SNHLY, CDR2 FYNNEI. Trimming removed 10 bases from V and 4 bases from J; junction bases left unmatched: 11. The CDR3 runs to 15 residues. CDR3 region: CATRAGTSAADTQYF. In DNA, the CDR3 is TGTGCCACCCGCGCCGGGACTAGCGCAGCAGATACGCAGTATTTT. Filled out from reference TRBV2 and TRBJ2-3, the complete variable domain reads EPEVTQTPSHQVTQMGQEVILRCVPISNHLYFYWYRQILGQKVEFLVSFYNNEISEKSEIFDDQFSVERPDGSNFTLKIRSTKLEDSAMYFCATRAGTSAADTQYFGPGTRLTVL.

The CDR3 DNA is TGTGCCAGCAGGTCGGGACAGACCGACAACTATGGCTACACCTTC. Translating gives CASRSGQTDNYGYTF. The chain carries TRBV6-5 and TRBJ1-2; 7 bases match TRBD1. The germline V gene has CDR1 MNHEY and CDR2 SVGAGI. Losses at the gene ends were 6 bases for V and 2 bases for J; bases not matched to a gene: 9. The CDR3 totals 15 residues.

V is TRBV11-1 and J is TRBJ2-7; maybe TRBD1 (5 bases). CDR1 and CDR2 from the germline V gene are SGHAT and FQDESV (reference sequence). This CDR3 has 14 amino acids. V was pared by 2 bases and J by 2 bases, with 10 bases between. Here the CDR3 reads CASSLKGQPYEQYF. CDR3 in DNA: TGTGCCAGCAGCTTAAAGGGGCAGCCCTACGAGCAGTACTTC.

The chain joins TRBV19 to TRBJ2-5; TRBD1 agrees at 7 bases. The CDR3 runs 16 residues. The germline gives CDR1 LNHDA, CDR2 SQIVND (reference sequence). Trimming took 6 bases from V and 0 from J; bases not matched to a gene: 10. In DNA, the CDR3 is TGTGCCAGTAGCGATTACCTGACAGGGCACCAAGAGACCCAGTACTTC. This gives the protein CASSDYLTGHQETQYF. Based on the CDR3 plus reference TRBV19 and TRBJ2-5, the full variable domain is DGGITQSPKYLFRKEGQNVTLSCEQNLNHDAMYWYRQDPGQGLRLIYYSQIVNDFQKGDIAEGYSVSREKKESFPLTVTSAQKNPTAFYLCASSDYLTGHQETQYFGPGTRLLVL.

The chain recombines TRBV2 with TRBJ1-2; 9 nucleotides match TRBD1. Germline CDR1 reads SNHLY; CDR2 reads FYNNEI. The CDR3 covers 15 residues. The V gene end was trimmed by 4 bases and the J gene end by 3 bases; junction bases not matched to a gene: 6. The CDR3 protein is CASSVLRQGDYGYTF. The CDR3 DNA reads TGTGCCAGCAGTGTTCTCCGACAGGGGGACTATGGCTACACCTTC. Using reference TRBV2 and TRBJ1-2 for the parts outside the CDR3, the full variable domain is EPEVTQTPSHQVTQMGQEVILRCVPISNHLYFYWYRQILGQKVEFLVSFYNNEISEKSEIFDDQFSVERPDGSNFTLKIRSTKLEDSAMYFCASSVLRQGDYGYTFGSGTRLTVV.

The V and J genes are TRBV12-3 or TRBV12-4 and TRBJ1-1, with D perhaps matching TRBD1 (5 bases). This CDR3 contains 12 residues. V was trimmed by 9 bases and J by 10 bases, leaving 18 bases between them. The CDR3 DNA follows: TGTGCCAGTCGAGCTGGTGGGGGATTAGCTTTCTTT. This sequence encodes CASRAGGGLAFF.

This clone appeared a few times. V and J are TRBV21-1 and TRBJ1-5; the table's D call of TRBD1 was not tested on the DNA. TRBV21-1 is a pseudogene. This CDR3 is 12 amino acids long. Written as DNA, the CDR3 is TGTGCCACCGTAAGGGGCTATCAGCCCCAGCATTTT. It is translated as CATVRGYQPQHF.

The rearrangement joins TRBV4-1 to TRBJ2-5; unclear D gene. The CDR3 sequence is 12 residues long. Trimming left V 1 base short and J 5 bases short, with 5 bases between. Germline lookup yields CDR1 MGHRA and CDR2 YSYEKL. CDR3 sequence (DNA): TGCGCCAGCAGCCAAGCTGAGGAGACCCAGTACTTC. It yields the protein CASSQAEETQYF.

The CDR3 DNA reads as TGTGCCAGCAGCCTGATCCCGGGCACTGAAGCTTTCTTT. This sequence encodes CASSLIPGTEAFF. The chain couples TRBV14 to TRBJ1-1; D gene ambiguous. Germline CDR1 is SGHDN and CDR2 is FVKESK. The length of the CDR3 is 13 residues. Trimming cost V 4 bases and J 4 bases, with 10 bases left between them.

The rearrangement joins TRBV19 to TRBJ2-2, with D possibly called TRBD1 or TRBD2 (5 bases each). Germline CDR1 reads LNHDA; CDR2 reads SQIVND (reference sequence). V was shortened by 8 bases and J by 7 bases, with 23 bases between the two germline ends. The CDR3 is 16 amino acids. The CDR3 here is CASCRDTGTGGGELFF. In nucleotides, the CDR3 is TGTGCCAGTTGTCGCGATACCGGGACCGGCGGCGGGGAGCTGTTTTTT.

This clone rates as medium-sized. The chain carries TRBV19 and TRBJ1-1; TRBD1 matches 7 bases. The CDR3 loop spans 13 amino acids. Germline loops: CDR1 LNHDA, CDR2 SQIVND (reference sequence). J was trimmed by 7 bases and V by 3 bases; bases with no gene match: 5. The CDR3 region has the DNA TGTGCCAGTAGTATTGGGAACAGGGGTGAAGCTTTCTTT. It yields the protein CASSIGNRGEAFF. Together with reference TRBV19 and TRBJ1-1, the CDR3 gives the full variable domain: DGGITQSPKYLFRKEGQNVTLSCEQNLNHDAMYWYRQDPGQGLRLIYYSQIVNDFQKGDIAEGYSVSREKKESFPLTVTSAQKNPTAFYLCASSIGNRGEAFFGQGTRLTVV.

The chain uses TRBV19 and TRBJ1-5; no clear D gene. The V gene's germline CDR1 is LNHDA and CDR2 SQIVND (reference sequence). The germline V and J ends were trimmed by 4 bases and 0 bases, with 10 bases remaining between them. This CDR3 is 15 amino acids long. CDR3 in amino acids: CASSNTDNSNQPQHF. For the CDR3, the DNA is TGTGCCAGTAGTAATACGGATAATAGCAATCAGCCCCAGCATTTT.

The rearrangement joins TRBV14 to TRBJ2-7; 9 bases line up with TRBD1. CDR3 length: 14 amino acids. Germline assignment: CDR1 SGHDN and CDR2 FVKESK. J gave up 4 bases and V 3 bases, and 4 bases lay outside the gene matches. The CDR3, as DNA: TGTGCCAGCAGCCAGGGACAGGGATTATACGAGCAGTACGTC. Translating gives CASSQGQGLYEQYV.

The chain employs TRBV11-2 and TRBJ1-5; D is undetermined. Trimming left V 0 bases short and J 6 bases short, with 6 bases between. This CDR3 region has 13 residues. Germline CDR1 is SGHAT and CDR2 is FQNNGV. In DNA, the CDR3 is TGTGCCAGCAGCTTAGATCGACTTCAGCCCCAGCATTTT. This encodes CASSLDRLQPQHF.

The rearrangement joins TRBV10-3 to TRBJ1-5; TRBD1 matches at 9 bases. CDR1 ENHRY and CDR2 SYGVKD come from the germline V gene. V lost 9 bases and J lost 7; bases outside the gene matches: 10. CDR3 length equals 14 residues. Here the CDR3 reads CAIKGQGRGQPQHF. The DNA for the CDR3 is TGTGCCATTAAGGGACAGGGAAGGGGGCAGCCCCAGCATTTT.

This clone has a handful of counts. The chain has TRBV7-8 and TRBJ1-4; 9 bases fit TRBD1. After removal of 4 bases from V and 5 bases from J, the junction contained 5 bases not matched to a gene. The CDR3 runs 15 residues. Germline values: CDR1 SGHVS, CDR2 FQNEAQ. CDR3 DNA: TGTGCCAGCAGCTATTGGGACAGGGAAAATGAAAAACTGTTTTTT. This codes for CASSYWDRENEKLFF.

J is TRBJ2-5 and V is TRBV27; D perhaps matches TRBD1 (6 bases). CDR3 size: 14 residues. The V end lost 5 bases, the J end lost 4 bases, and 14 bases lay between the germline ends. In germline, CDR1 is MNHEY, CDR2 SMNVEV (reference sequence). The CDR3 spells CASSPLRRGETQYF. The CDR3 DNA reads TGTGCCAGCAGTCCCCTACGCAGGGGAGAGACCCAGTACTTC.

The chain combines TRBV7-8 with TRBJ1-4; 8 positions match TRBD1. Trimming at V came to 5 bases and at J to 5 bases, leaving 10 bases not matched to a gene. The CDR3 contains 16 residues. Germline V gene data show CDR1 as SGHVS and CDR2 as FQNEAQ. This CDR3 is CASSVPRDRQNEKLFF. CDR3 nucleotide sequence: TGTGCCAGCAGCGTCCCCCGGGACAGGCAAAATGAAAAACTGTTTTTT.

On this clone itself: An end of the junction differs from the germline gene, which may be a read error. The chain recombines TRBV2 with TRBJ1-5; 7 nucleotides line up with TRBD1. Looked up from germline, CDR1 is SNHLY and CDR2 is FYNNEI. This CDR3 contains 15 residues. Written as DNA, the CDR3 is TGTGCCAGCAGAGAAGGGGGCCTTAGCAATCAGCCCCAGCATTTT. This gives the protein CASREGGLSNQPQHF.